The 29 T cell receptor beta chains reported below all come from one sample, sequenced in a study of T cell responses to AZD1222 COVID-19 vaccine. Sequencing was performed with immunoSEQ multiplex PCR; in TCRdb, only in-frame clones are kept and a portion is missing. The sample yields around 83,000 clones, just over 90% seen once. The sample consisted of peripheral blood, taken 28 days after the second AZD1222 dose. These receptor sequences come from an adult who received the AZD1222 COVID-19 vaccine.

The V gene is TRBV14, the J gene TRBJ1-2; D gene ambiguous. Deletions cut 2 bases from V and 2 bases from J, with 3 bases between. The germline V gene has CDR1 SGHDN and CDR2 FVKESK. This CDR3 is 12 amino acids long. CDR3 residues: CASSQKNYGYTF. CDR3 DNA: TGTGCCAGCAGCCAAAAGAACTATGGCTACACCTTC.

About this clone itself: Relative to the germline gene, one junction end is altered; a read error may explain this. This chain uses TRBV27 with TRBJ1-1; 7 bases are a match to TRBD1. The CDR3 contains 15 residues. CDR1 MNHEY and CDR2 SMNVEV come from the germline V gene (reference sequence). The CDR3 bases are TGTGCCAGCAGTCCTACCCAGGGGGTGAAAACTGAAGCTTTCTTT. The encoded protein is CASSPTQGVKTEAFF.

The chain is built from TRBV28 and TRBJ2-7, with 9 bases aligning to TRBD1. J lost 6 bases, V lost 8 bases, and 17 bases had no gene match. The germline CDR1 and CDR2 sequences are MDHEN and SYDVKM. There are 16 residues in the CDR3. CDR3 coding DNA: TGTGCCAGCGGCGCCCTCCCGGGACAGGGATTCGGCGAGCAGTACTTC. This sequence encodes CASGALPGQGFGEQYF.

The rearrangement links TRBV6-6 to TRBJ1-6; 7 bases match TRBD1. There are 14 residues in the CDR3. Germline-derived CDR1 and CDR2 are MNHNY and SVGAGI (reference sequence). Losses at the gene ends were 7 bases for V and 9 bases for J; bases not matched to a gene: 9. The CDR3: CASKTQGKSSPLHF. The CDR3 DNA reads as TGTGCCAGCAAGACACAGGGGAAGAGTTCACCCCTCCACTTT.

V usage is TRBV4-3 and J usage is TRBJ2-2, with D tentatively TRBD1 (5 bases). The V end was cut by 1 base, the J end by 3 bases, with 12 bases between. In germline, CDR1 is LGHNA, CDR2 YSLEER. This CDR3 spans 16 amino acids. The DNA of the CDR3 is TGCGCCAGCAGCCAAGGGGTAGGACATGACACCGGGGAGCTGTTTTTT. Translation gives CASSQGVGHDTGELFF.

This rearrangement joins TRBV10-3 to TRBJ1-1, with D possibly matching TRBD1 (5 bases). The CDR3 is 13 residues long. V was trimmed by 4 bases and J by 7 bases, leaving 13 bases between them. The V gene's germline CDR1 is ENHRY and CDR2 SYGVKD. The CDR3 spells CAISGSGTGEAFF. DNA for the CDR3: TGTGCCATCAGTGGATCGGGAACAGGTGAAGCTTTCTTT.

The V gene is TRBV24-1, the J gene TRBJ2-7; D is ambiguous. Germline assignment: CDR1 KGHDR and CDR2 SFDVKD. The V end lost 4 bases, the J end lost 0 bases, and 6 bases lay between the germline ends. The CDR3 totals 13 residues. This chain's CDR3 is CATSDVTSYEQYF. The CDR3 DNA is TGTGCCACCAGTGACGTTACCTCCTACGAGCAGTACTTC.

This chain uses TRBV5-1 with TRBJ2-7; no firm D call. CDR3 length: 15 amino acids. Deletions cut 2 bases from V and 2 bases from J, with 14 bases between. Germline-derived CDR1 and CDR2 are SGHRS and YFSETQ. The DNA for the CDR3 is TGCGCCAGCAGCTTAAGAGAATTCGATACCTACGAGCAGTACTTC. Protein: CASSLREFDTYEQYF.

This clone showed up just a few times. The chain is built from TRBV5-1 and TRBJ1-3, with unresolved D. Trimming removed 0 bases from V and 0 bases from J, with 7 bases in between. Germline V CDR1 and CDR2: SGHRS, YFSETQ. The CDR3 sequence is 15 residues long. CDR3 in amino acids: CASSLGVTSGNTIYF. CDR3 sequence (DNA): TGCGCCAGCAGCTTGGGGGTCACCTCTGGAAACACCATATATTTT. The whole variable domain, remainder taken from reference TRBV5-1 and TRBJ1-3, is KAGVTQTPRYLIKTRGQQVTLSCSPISGHRSVSWYQQTPGQGLQFLFEYFSETQRNKGNFPGRFSGRQFSNSRSEMNVSTLELGDSALYLCASSLGVTSGNTIYFGEGSWLTVV.

The rearrangement links TRBV5-4 to TRBJ1-1; D remains ambiguous. The germline gives CDR1 SGHNT, CDR2 YYREEE (reference sequence). With 5 bases removed from V and 0 bases from J, the gap between germline ends came to 11 bases. The CDR3 extends over 14 amino acids. CDR3 coding DNA: TGTGCCAGCAGTCCGCGCGGGGTGAACACTGAAGCTTTCTTT. It codes for CASSPRGVNTEAFF.

The V call is TRBV28, the J call TRBJ2-7; D call uncertain. Germline CDR1 and CDR2: MDHEN and SYDVKM. The CDR3 runs 17 residues. V lost 3 bases and J 2 bases, leaving 20 bases between the germline ends. CDR3 in amino acids: CASSLLAWQDLPYEQYF. The CDR3 DNA follows: TGTGCCAGCAGTTTGCTGGCGTGGCAGGATCTACCCTACGAGCAGTACTTC.

V and J are TRBV24-1 and TRBJ1-3; no clear D. Deletions cut 1 base from V and 10 bases from J, with 7 bases between. This CDR3 region has 12 residues. Germline CDR1 reads KGHDR; CDR2 reads SFDVKD. The CDR3 DNA reads TGTGCCACCAGTGATTTATCCAGGACCATATATTTT. Translation gives CATSDLSRTIYF.

This sequence joins TRBV19 and TRBJ1-5; 7 nucleotides agree with TRBD1. Germline V gives CDR1 LNHDA, CDR2 SQIVND (reference sequence). The CDR3 is 17 residues long. V shed 0 bases and J 6 bases; nucleotides not matched to a gene: 11. CDR3 residues: CASSIDRQTGKSQPQHF. CDR3 nucleotides: TGTGCCAGTAGTATAGATCGTCAGACAGGGAAGAGTCAGCCCCAGCATTTT.

This clone has just one count. The chain uses TRBV19 and TRBJ1-1, with 9 bases aligning to TRBD1. Germline V gives CDR1 LNHDA, CDR2 SQIVND (reference sequence). The CDR3 has 15 residues. Germline trimming cut 3 bases from V and 5 bases from J; bases unmatched to any gene: 7. The CDR3 spells CASSIGDRVGTEAFF. The CDR3 DNA is TGTGCCAGTAGTATCGGGGACAGGGTTGGGACTGAAGCTTTCTTT.

The V call is TRBV7-2, the J call TRBJ2-3; D could derive from TRBD1 or TRBD2 (6 bases each). Germline V gene data show CDR1 as SGHTA and CDR2 as FQGNSA. The CDR3 is 18 amino acids. V lost 4 bases and J lost 5, with 25 bases in between. CDR3 in DNA: TGTGCCAGCAGCTCCTACCCCAGGGGCGGGGATGGAGGAGATACGCAGTATTTT. Translation: CASSSYPRGGDGGDTQYF.

This chain connects TRBV7-9 to TRBJ1-6; 12 bases match TRBD1. Germline V lookup: CDR1 SEHNR, CDR2 FQNEAQ (reference sequence). This CDR3 region has 16 residues. After removal of 3 bases from V and 7 bases from J, the junction contained 4 bases not matched to a gene. The CDR3: CASSLGQGARNSPLHF. CDR3 in DNA: TGTGCCAGCAGCTTGGGACAGGGGGCACGGAATTCACCCCTCCACTTT.

V and J are TRBV5-6 and TRBJ1-2; a weak D match, TRBD1 (5 bases). Germline lookup yields CDR1 SGHDT and CDR2 YYEEEE. The CDR3 spans 13 residues. V lost 1 base, J lost 1 base, and 5 bases lay in between. DNA for the CDR3: TGTGCCAGCAGCTTGCAGGGTAACTATGGCTACACCTTC. Translated, it gives CASSLQGNYGYTF.

Of note for this clone: At one of its ends the junction is not consistent with the germline gene, which may arise from a read error. The rearrangement joins TRBV6-5 to TRBJ2-1, with TRBD1 matching 8 bases. CDR1 is MNHEY, CDR2 SVGAGI, per germline. The CDR3 contains 16 residues. The CDR3 region is CASSYSKSGGYDEQFF. DNA for the CDR3: TGTGCCAGCAGTTACTCGAAGTCAGGGGGCTACGATGAGCAGTTCTTC.

The V gene is TRBV6-1, the J gene TRBJ1-1; the D is unclear. The V gene lost 3 bases and the J gene lost 1 base, with 9 bases spanning the gap. Looked up from germline, CDR1 is MNHNS and CDR2 is SASEGT. This CDR3 spans 14 amino acids. This CDR3 is CASSELRKNTEAFF. CDR3 DNA sequence: TGTGCCAGCAGTGAGCTGAGGAAGAACACTGAAGCTTTCTTT.

V gene TRBV27 combines with J gene TRBJ2-3; TRBD1 agrees at 7 bases. Trimming cost V 5 bases and J 0 bases; bases outside gene matches: 8. The CDR3 extends over 16 amino acids. Germline values: CDR1 MNHEY, CDR2 SMNVEV (reference sequence). The CDR3 DNA is TGTGCCAGCAGTCTTGGGACAGCCCCGAGCACAGATACGCAGTATTTT. Amino acid sequence: CASSLGTAPSTDTQYF.

V is TRBV7-2 and J is TRBJ1-2; perhaps TRBD1 as D (5 bases). This CDR3 contains 14 residues. Trimming pared 5 bases from V and 8 bases from J, leaving 18 bases between. Germline CDR1 reads SGHTA; CDR2 reads FQGNSA. The DNA of the CDR3 is TGTGCCAGCAGCCATTGGGACCGGGCCCAGGGCTACACCTTC. Translated: CASSHWDRAQGYTF.

The chain couples TRBV7-2 to TRBJ1-1, with D possibly TRBD1 on 6 matching bases. The germline CDR1 and CDR2 sequences are SGHTA and FQGNSA. The CDR3 sequence is 12 residues long. V was pared by 2 bases and J by 7 bases, with 8 bases between. The CDR3 DNA reads TGTGCCAGCAGCTTAACAGGGCTTGAAGCTTTCTTT. Its protein product is CASSLTGLEAFF.

V gene TRBV29-1 combines with J gene TRBJ2-3; TRBD1 matches 9 bases. This CDR3 is 14 amino acids long. CDR1 and CDR2 (germline): SQVTM, ANQGSEA. V shed 5 bases and J 1 base; nucleotides not matched to a gene: 4. CDR3 protein: CSVTGGSGTDTQYF. The CDR3 DNA follows: TGCAGCGTTACAGGGGGCTCGGGCACAGATACGCAGTATTTT.

The V call is TRBV6-5, the J call TRBJ1-5, with 10 bases that match TRBD1. V lost 6 bases to trimming and J lost 6 bases; unmatched junction nucleotides: 8. The germline V gene has CDR1 MNHEY and CDR2 SVGAGI. The CDR3 has 15 amino acids. The CDR3 sequence is CASRDPGTGVQPQHF. The CDR3 DNA reads TGTGCCAGCAGGGACCCCGGGACAGGGGTTCAGCCCCAGCATTTT.

The chain is built from TRBV7-8 and TRBJ2-5, with TRBD2 matching over 12 bases. The germline gives CDR1 SGHVS, CDR2 FQNEAQ. The junction had 11 bases not matched to a gene; V was cut back by 5 bases and J by 7 bases. There are 16 residues in the CDR3. The CDR3 coding sequence is TGTGCCAGCAGCGCACTAGCGGGGGGCCGAGAGGGGACCCAGTACTTC. Its protein is CASSALAGGREGTQYF.

V is TRBV5-1 and J is TRBJ1-1, with 8 bases aligning to TRBD1. The length of the CDR3 is 16 residues. Germline CDR1 SGHRS, CDR2 YFSETQ. The V segment lost 2 bases and the J segment 5 bases; nucleotides outside the gene matches: 11. CDR3 sequence: CASSFWAGQGGTEAFF. CDR3 coding DNA: TGCGCCAGCAGCTTTTGGGCCGGACAGGGAGGGACTGAAGCTTTCTTT.

V gene TRBV10-3 combines with J gene TRBJ1-2; D possibly corresponds to TRBD1 (5 bases). Germline CDR1 reads ENHRY; CDR2 reads SYGVKD. Trimming took off 4 bases at V and 2 bases at J, with 8 bases between the two ends. This CDR3 is 13 amino acids long. CDR3 amino acids: CAISGGLNYGYTF. CDR3 nucleotide sequence: TGTGCCATCAGTGGGGGACTCAACTATGGCTACACCTTC.

This chain connects TRBV19 to TRBJ1-2; the D gene is possibly TRBD1 (6 bases). CDR1 is LNHDA and CDR2 is SQIVND in the germline V gene (reference sequence). The CDR3 totals 12 residues. V lost 6 bases to trimming and J lost 12 bases, with 17 bases between them. DNA for the CDR3: TGTGCCAGTAGAAAACCAGGGGCTGCGGACACCTTC. Its protein product is CASRKPGAADTF.

This clone was seen a few times. The sample carries other DNA sequences with the same CDR3. The chain has TRBV27 and TRBJ2-3; D is possibly TRBD2 (7 bases). V was trimmed by 6 bases and J by 0 bases, leaving 16 bases between them. The CDR3 totals 16 residues. The germline V gene encodes CDR1 MNHEY and CDR2 SMNVEV (reference sequence). CDR3 coding DNA: TGTGCCAGCAGCCCAGTGGGGGGGCCTAGCACAGATACGCAGTATTTT. As protein: CASSPVGGPSTDTQYF.